These 20 T cell receptor beta chains came from one sample sequenced in a study of T-cell reconstitution after alpha-beta-depleted transplantation in children. Preparing the TCRbeta library involved the use of unique molecular identifiers. TCRdb re-called the PCR reads with MiXCR, one entry per CDR3 protein. This table has roughly 280,000 distinct CDR3 sequences, approximately 10% appearing once. The material sequenced was peripheral blood, taken 180 days after TCRalphabeta/CD19-depleted stem cell transplant. These TCRs come from a male patient between 2 and 10 years old who had a stem cell transplant for chronic granulomatous disease, so the T cells may come from the graft donor.

A few counts support this clonotype. The genes are TRBV18 and TRBJ2-1; the match to TRBD1 covers 8 bases. V was clipped by 4 bases and J by 7 bases; unmatched bases: 9. Germline V gene data show CDR1 as KGHSH and CDR2 as LQKENI. The CDR3 is made up of 15 amino acids. The CDR3 DNA reads TGTGCCAGCTCACAACAGCGGACAGGGTCAAATGAGCAGTTCTTC. This gives the protein CASSQQRTGSNEQFF.

The sample holds many counts of this clonotype. This chain connects TRBV27 to TRBJ2-1; 9 nucleotides line up with TRBD1. Germline values: CDR1 MNHEY, CDR2 SMNVEV (reference sequence). This CDR3 has 15 amino acids. With V trimmed by 6 bases and J by 8 bases, 11 bases remained unmatched. Here the CDR3 DNA reads TGTGCCAGCAGCGAGGGGGGGACAGGGCATGATGAGCAGTTCTTC. Protein: CASSEGGTGHDEQFF.

This clonotype was seen repeatedly, ten times or more. J is TRBJ2-4 and V is TRBV5-6; TRBD2 is a possible D gene (5 bases). The CDR3 has 15 amino acids. V lost 0 bases and J lost 9, with 16 bases in between. Germline V CDR1 and CDR2: SGHDT, YYEEEE. The CDR3 sequence is CASSLESGREGIQYF. CDR3 in DNA: TGTGCCAGCAGCTTGGAATCAGGAAGAGAGGGCATTCAGTACTTC.

Ten or more counts support this clonotype. V usage is TRBV7-6 and J usage is TRBJ2-7; D is unclear. Germline loops: CDR1 SGHVS, CDR2 FNYEAQ. V was trimmed by 1 base and J by 3 bases, leaving 13 bases between them. The CDR3 runs to 15 residues. CDR3 coding DNA: TGTGCCAGCAGCTTAGAAGCTTATGGGGACTACGAGCAGTACTTC. Its protein is CASSLEAYGDYEQYF.

In its sample, this clonotype was seen many times. The V gene is TRBV27, the J gene TRBJ1-3; no clear D. This CDR3 comprises 13 residues. Trimming took off 4 bases at V and 3 bases at J, with 7 bases between the two ends. Germline loops: CDR1 MNHEY, CDR2 SMNVEV (reference sequence). This chain's CDR3 is CASSSTGGNTIYF. CDR3 coding DNA: TGTGCCAGCAGTTCTACTGGTGGAAACACCATATATTTT.

In this sample, this clonotype turned up many times. The chain uses TRBV7-3 and TRBJ2-1; either TRBD1 or TRBD2 may supply D (5 bases each). V was pared by 4 bases and J by 4 bases, with 14 bases between. Germline lookup yields CDR1 SGHTA and CDR2 FQGTGA. There are 15 residues in the CDR3. CDR3 bases: TGTGCCAGCAGCTCCGGGACCGGCCCTTACAATGAGCAGTTCTTC. Translating gives CASSSGTGPYNEQFF.

The table lists this clonotype with many counts. The chain employs TRBV3-1 and TRBJ1-1; D is ambiguous. This CDR3 is 13 amino acids long. Germline CDR1 and CDR2: LGHDT and YNNKEL (reference sequence). V shed 4 bases and J shed 3 bases, with 9 bases lying between them. CDR3 sequence (DNA): TGTGCCAGCAGCCTTTTGTCGGACACTGAAGCTTTCTTT. Translating gives CASSLLSDTEAFF.

This clonotype was seen repeatedly, ten times or more. The chain couples TRBV20-1 to TRBJ2-2; D assignment may be TRBD1 or TRBD2 (6 bases each). Per germline, CDR1 DFQATT and CDR2 SNEGSKA (reference sequence). The CDR3 contains 17 residues. With 3 bases removed from V and 0 bases from J, the gap between germline ends came to 17 bases. The CDR3 DNA is TGCAGTGCTAGTAGCCGGGGGAGACAGGCGAACACCGGGGAGCTGTTTTTT. Translation gives CSASSRGRQANTGELFF.

This clonotype was recorded many times. The chain links TRBV6-2 or TRBV6-3 to TRBJ1-5; 9 bases match TRBD1. V trimming: 2 bases; J trimming: 4 bases; junction bases outside the gene matches: 9. The CDR3 loop spans 17 amino acids. CDR1 is MNHEY, CDR2 SVGEGT, per germline. This chain's CDR3 is CASSYRTRQGENQPQHF. The DNA of the CDR3 is TGTGCCAGCAGTTACCGGACGCGACAGGGGGAGAATCAGCCCCAGCATTTT.

This clonotype occurred many times. The J gene is TRBJ2-2, the V gene TRBV5-5, with D unresolved. The germline V gene has CDR1 SGHKS and CDR2 YYEKEE (reference sequence). The length of the CDR3 is 14 residues. Trimming removed 2 bases from V and 4 bases from J, with 9 bases in between. CDR3 nucleotides: TGTGCCAGCAGCTTTTGGGAAGGCACCGGGGAGCTGTTTTTT. Residues: CASSFWEGTGELFF.

This clonotype was counted ten times or more. The chain employs TRBV5-5 and TRBJ1-1; D unresolved. This CDR3 has 14 amino acids. V lost 4 bases and J lost 1, with 11 bases in between. Germline CDR1 and CDR2: SGHKS and YYEKEE (reference sequence). The CDR3 DNA follows: TGTGCCAGCAGCCTATTAGCATGGAACACTGAAGCTTTCTTT. It specifies CASSLLAWNTEAFF.

This clonotype was seen repeatedly, ten times or more. The chain has TRBV12-3 or TRBV12-4 and TRBJ2-7; the D is unclear. The CDR3 runs 14 residues. V was trimmed by 3 bases and J by 3 bases, leaving 12 bases between them. Here the CDR3 reads CASSFGRIDYEQYF. The CDR3 region has the DNA TGTGCCAGCAGTTTTGGTCGGATTGACTACGAGCAGTACTTC.

This clonotype appeared a few times. The gene calls are TRBV18 and TRBJ2-7; TRBD1 agrees at 8 bases. Germline CDR1 is KGHSH and CDR2 is LQKENI. CDR3 size: 13 residues. Trimming cost V 3 bases and J 7 bases; bases outside gene matches: 5. The CDR3 DNA sequence: TGTGCCAGCTCACCGGGACAGGATGGAGAGCAGTACTTC. Translating gives CASSPGQDGEQYF. Full variable domain (missing parts from reference TRBV18 and TRBJ2-7): NAGVMQNPRHLVRRRGQEARLRCSPMKGHSHVYWYRQLPEEGLKFMVYLQKENIIDESGMPKERFSAEFPKEGPSILRIQQVVRGDSAAYFCASSPGQDGEQYFGPGTRLTVT.

This clonotype appeared many times. The chain employs TRBV18 and TRBJ2-5; D is unclear. The ends were cut back, 3 bases at V and 5 bases at J, with 4 bases in the middle. This CDR3 spans 11 amino acids. Germline-derived CDR1 and CDR2 are KGHSH and LQKENI. CDR3 nucleotides: TGTGCCAGCTCACCTCTGGAGACCCAGTACTTC. This encodes CASSPLETQYF.

Notes on this clonotype: This could be a read error, since a much larger clone is one nucleotide away. The gene calls are TRBV7-9 and TRBJ1-1; D perhaps matches TRBD1 (5 bases). The CDR3 is 14 amino acids. The ends were cut back, 7 bases at V and 2 bases at J, with 14 bases in the middle. Germline loops: CDR1 SEHNR, CDR2 FQNEAQ (reference sequence). The CDR3 reads CASTVGQINTEAFF. The CDR3 nucleotides read TGTGCCAGCACCGTAGGACAAATAAACACTGAAGCTTTCTTT. Filled out from reference TRBV7-9 and TRBJ1-1, the complete variable domain reads DTGVSQNPRHKITKRGQNVTFRCDPISEHNRLYWYRQTLGQGPEFLTYFQNEAQLEKSRLLSDRFSAERPKGSFSTLEIQRTEQGDSAMYLCASTVGQINTEAFFGQGTRLTVV.

This clonotype appeared a few times. The J gene is TRBJ2-2, the V gene TRBV6-2 or TRBV6-3; possibly TRBD1 or TRBD2 for D (6 bases each). V was trimmed by 7 bases and J by 1 base, leaving 10 bases between them. CDR1 is MNHEY, CDR2 SVGEGT, per germline. The CDR3 covers 14 residues. The CDR3 DNA is TGTGCCAGCACCAAGGGGGGGAACACCGGGGAGCTGTTTTTT. This sequence encodes CASTKGGNTGELFF.

This clonotype was seen at least ten times. The chain combines TRBV9 with TRBJ2-5; no definite D call. Trimming pared 0 bases from V and 2 bases from J, leaving 5 bases between. CDR3 length equals 13 residues. Looked up from germline, CDR1 is SGDLS and CDR2 is YYNGEE. This chain's CDR3 is CASSVGPQETQYF. The CDR3 bases are TGTGCCAGCAGCGTAGGGCCTCAAGAGACCCAGTACTTC.

This chain uses TRBV11-2 with TRBJ1-1, with a possible D match to TRBD1 (5 bases). The CDR3 loop spans 14 amino acids. The germline V gene encodes CDR1 SGHAT and CDR2 FQNNGV. Trimming removed 7 bases at V and 1 base at J, with 13 bases between. Here the CDR3 DNA reads TGTGCCAGCACCCCCAGGGTAGCGAACACTGAAGCTTTCTTT. Translation: CASTPRVANTEAFF.

Remarks on this clonotype: This clone may be a read error of a much larger clone one base away. As the CDR3 is not closed by the conserved phenylalanine or tryptophan, this likely results from a read error. The chain couples TRBV12-3 or TRBV12-4 to TRBJ1-2; 7 nucleotides agree with TRBD1. J lost 4 bases, V lost 7 bases, and 6 bases had no gene match. This CDR3 is built from 13 residues. CDR3 nucleotides: TGTGCCAGCATACAACAGGGGACCTATGGCTACACCTTA. Amino acids: CASIQQGTYGYTL.

This clonotype was counted only a few times. This sequence joins TRBV7-9 and TRBJ2-1; 7 nucleotides line up with TRBD1. J gave up 7 bases and V 5 bases, and 8 bases lay outside the gene matches. Germline loops: CDR1 SEHNR, CDR2 FQNEAQ (reference sequence). CDR3 length: 14 amino acids. In DNA, the CDR3 is TGTGCCAGCAGCCAGGCGGCGACAGGGAATGAGCAGTTCTTC. Translation: CASSQAATGNEQFF.